The rows below give T cell receptor beta chains drawn from one sample of a study of blood T cell repertoires in COVID-19. Using immunoSEQ multiplex PCR, the repertoire was profiled, and TCRdb retains in-frame clones only, with some absent. The table includes 200,000 to 300,000 clones, 88% detected once. Sequences were obtained from PBMCs or T cells enriched from blood (not recorded which). These receptors all come from a woman in her forties with acute COVID-19. CDR3s include the opening cysteine and the closing phenylalanine or tryptophan. A D gene is named only where the DNA matches it firmly. Some rows have no size entry. The others give once, few or many, or a class for an expanded clone.

cdr3_nt	cdr3_aa	j_call	d_call	cdr3_length	v_call	clone_size
TGTGCCAGCAGCTCAAACCGGGACTTTACCTTCGGGGAGCAGTTCTTC	CASSSNRDFTFGEQFF	TRBJ2-1	NA	16	TRBV7-8	NA
TGTGCCAGCTGCCCTAGCGGACCCAGCACAGATACGCAGTATTTT	CASCPSGPSTDTQYF	TRBJ2-3	TRBD2	15	TRBV14	NA
TGTGCCAGCAGCTTAGACGGGTCGGGAGTCTACGAGCAGTACTTC	CASSLDGSGVYEQYF	TRBJ2-7	NA	15	TRBV7-2	NA
TGCGCCAGCAGCCCGGAGGGCGGGAACTCTGGAAACACCATATATTTT	CASSPEGGNSGNTIYF	TRBJ1-3	NA	16	TRBV5-1	NA
TGTGCCAGCAGCCCCGGCGCGAGGACAGATACGCAGTATTTT	CASSPGARTDTQYF	TRBJ2-3	NA	14	TRBV7-8	NA
TGTGCCAGCAGTACTTACAGGGGCCGCTACACCTTC	CASSTYRGRYTF	TRBJ1-2	TRBD1	12	TRBV7-2	NA
TGTGCCAGCAGCCTCAGGACAGACCCGGCCCGAGATGAGCAGTTCTTC	CASSLRTDPARDEQFF	TRBJ2-1	NA	16	TRBV11-2	NA
TGTGCCAGCTCACCACTAAGCAATCAGCCCCAGCATTTT	CASSPLSNQPQHF	TRBJ1-5	NA	13	TRBV18	NA
TGTGCCAGCAAGGGGGGGGACAGGGGATCGACTGAAGCTTTCTTT	CASKGGDRGSTEAFF	TRBJ1-1	TRBD1	15	TRBV28	NA
TGTGCCAGCAGCTCCCTCTTTAGTGGAAACACCATATATTTT	CASSSLFSGNTIYF	TRBJ1-3	NA	14	TRBV7-9	NA
TGTGCCAGCTCACCACAGGAGCTAGCTAACTATGGCTACACCTTC	CASSPQELANYGYTF	TRBJ1-2	NA	15	TRBV18	NA
TGTGCCAGCAGCTTGACGGGGGGTGGCCAGTCCCAGCATTTT	CASSLTGGGQSQHF	TRBJ1-5	NA	14	TRBV5-5	NA
TGTGCCAGCAGCTATAGACAGGGGGCCAACAAAAACTATGGCTACACCTTC	CASSYRQGANKNYGYTF	TRBJ1-2	TRBD1	17	TRBV5-8	NA
TGTGCCACTACCTATGGACGGGGGAACTATGGCTACACCTTC	CATTYGRGNYGYTF	TRBJ1-2	NA	14	TRBV15	few
TGCGCCAGCAGCAGGGGAAGCACTGAAGCTTTCTTT	CASSRGSTEAFF	TRBJ1-1	NA	12	TRBV10-2	NA
TGTGCCAGCAGCGTAGGGACAGGGGTAGATCAGCCCCAGCATTTT	CASSVGTGVDQPQHF	TRBJ1-5	TRBD1	15	TRBV9	NA
TGTGCCAGCAGCTTGGCCAACCGGGAAAAGGAAAAACTGTTTTTT	CASSLANREKEKLFF	TRBJ1-4	NA	15	TRBV5-6	few
TGCGCCAGCAATCTAGGACAGGGCAATCAGCCCCAGCATTTT	CASNLGQGNQPQHF	TRBJ1-5	TRBD1	14	TRBV10-2	NA
TGTGCCAGCTCAGAGCGGGGGGGGAATCAGCCCCAGCATTTT	CASSERGGNQPQHF	TRBJ1-5	NA	14	TRBV18	NA
TGTGCCAGCAGTTACTCAGGACAGCAAGAGACCCAGTACTTC	CASSYSGQQETQYF	TRBJ2-5	NA	14	TRBV6-5	NA
TGTGCCAGCAGCCAAGATGGGACTAGCGGGGCCAGCACAGATACGCAGTATTTT	CASSQDGTSGASTDTQYF	TRBJ2-3	TRBD2	18	TRBV3-1/TRBV3-2	NA
TGTGCCAGCAGCCCTCTGGGGAGGGCAGACGAGCAGTACTTC	CASSPLGRADEQYF	TRBJ2-7	TRBD2	14	TRBV5-4	NA
TGTGCCATCACCAGGGACAGATTGAACACTGAAGCTTTCTTT	CAITRDRLNTEAFF	TRBJ1-1	TRBD1	14	TRBV10-3	once
TGTGCCAGCAGCCAGCTGAGTTGGGCTTTCTTT	CASSQLSWAFF	TRBJ1-1	NA	11	TRBV7-8	NA